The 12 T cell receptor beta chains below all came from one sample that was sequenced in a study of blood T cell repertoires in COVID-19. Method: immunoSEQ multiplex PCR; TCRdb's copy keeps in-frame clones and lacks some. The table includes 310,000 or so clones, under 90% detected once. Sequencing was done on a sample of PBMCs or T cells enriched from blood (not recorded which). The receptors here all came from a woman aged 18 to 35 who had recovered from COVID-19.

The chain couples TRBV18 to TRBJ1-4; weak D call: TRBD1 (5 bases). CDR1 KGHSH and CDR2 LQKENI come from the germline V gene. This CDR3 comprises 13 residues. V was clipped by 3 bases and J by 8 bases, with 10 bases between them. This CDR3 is CASSPGGNEKLFF. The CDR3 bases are TGTGCCAGCTCACCGGGGGGGAACGAAAAACTGTTTTTT.

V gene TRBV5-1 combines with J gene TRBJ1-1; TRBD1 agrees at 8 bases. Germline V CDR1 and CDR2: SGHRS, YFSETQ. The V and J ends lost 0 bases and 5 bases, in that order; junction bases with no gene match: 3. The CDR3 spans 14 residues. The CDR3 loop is CASSLGTGITEAFF. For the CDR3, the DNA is TGCGCCAGCAGCTTGGGGACAGGGATTACTGAAGCTTTCTTT.

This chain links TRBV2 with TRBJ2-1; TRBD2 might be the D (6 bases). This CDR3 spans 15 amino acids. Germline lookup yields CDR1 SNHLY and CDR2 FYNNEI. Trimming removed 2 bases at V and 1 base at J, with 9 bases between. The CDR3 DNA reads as TGTGCCAGCAGTGAATTGCTAGCGTCCTACAATGAGCAGTTCTTC. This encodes CASSELLASYNEQFF.

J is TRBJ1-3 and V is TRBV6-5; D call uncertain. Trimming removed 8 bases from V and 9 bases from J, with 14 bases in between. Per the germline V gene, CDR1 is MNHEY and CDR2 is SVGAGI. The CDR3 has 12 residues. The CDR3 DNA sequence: TGTGCCAGCGCGGCGATTGGGAGCACCATATATTTT. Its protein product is CASAAIGSTIYF.

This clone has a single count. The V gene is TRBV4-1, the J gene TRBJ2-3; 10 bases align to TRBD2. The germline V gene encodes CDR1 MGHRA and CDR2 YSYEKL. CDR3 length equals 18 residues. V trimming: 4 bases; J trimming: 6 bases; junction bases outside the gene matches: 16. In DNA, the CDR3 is TGCGCCAGCAGCCTAGAGACACCGGGACTAGCGTCAAGGGATACGCAGTATTTT. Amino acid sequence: CASSLETPGLASRDTQYF.

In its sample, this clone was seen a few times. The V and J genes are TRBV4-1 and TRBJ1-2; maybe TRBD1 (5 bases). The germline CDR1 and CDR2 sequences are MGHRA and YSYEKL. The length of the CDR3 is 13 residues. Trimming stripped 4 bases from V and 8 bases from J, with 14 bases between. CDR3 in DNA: TGCGCCAGCAGCCCAACAGGAGTTACGGGCTACACCTTC. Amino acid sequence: CASSPTGVTGYTF.

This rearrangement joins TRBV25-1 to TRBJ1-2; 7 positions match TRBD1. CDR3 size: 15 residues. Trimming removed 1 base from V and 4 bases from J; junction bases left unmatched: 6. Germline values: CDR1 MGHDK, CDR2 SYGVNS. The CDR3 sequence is CASSESTGVAYGYTF. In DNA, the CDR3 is TGTGCCAGCAGTGAATCCACAGGGGTGGCCTATGGCTACACCTTC.

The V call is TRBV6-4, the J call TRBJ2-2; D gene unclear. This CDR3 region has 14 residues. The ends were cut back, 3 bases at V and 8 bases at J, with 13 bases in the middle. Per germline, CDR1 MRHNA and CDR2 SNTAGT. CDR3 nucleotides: TGTGCCAGCAGTGATACCCGCCGGGTTGGGGAGCTGTTTTTT. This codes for CASSDTRRVGELFF.

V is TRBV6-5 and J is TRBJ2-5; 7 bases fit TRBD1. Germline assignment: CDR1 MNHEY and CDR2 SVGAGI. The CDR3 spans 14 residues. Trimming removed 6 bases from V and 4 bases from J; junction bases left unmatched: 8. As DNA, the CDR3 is TGTGCCAGCAGCCACGACAGGGTGGCAGAGACCCAGTACTTC. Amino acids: CASSHDRVAETQYF.

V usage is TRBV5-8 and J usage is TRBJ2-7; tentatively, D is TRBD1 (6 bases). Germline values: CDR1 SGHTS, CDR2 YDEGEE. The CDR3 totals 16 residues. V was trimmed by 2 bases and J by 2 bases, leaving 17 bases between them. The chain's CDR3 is CASSLGKGTKAYEQYF. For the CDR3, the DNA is TGTGCCAGCAGCTTAGGCAAGGGGACAAAGGCCTACGAGCAGTACTTC.

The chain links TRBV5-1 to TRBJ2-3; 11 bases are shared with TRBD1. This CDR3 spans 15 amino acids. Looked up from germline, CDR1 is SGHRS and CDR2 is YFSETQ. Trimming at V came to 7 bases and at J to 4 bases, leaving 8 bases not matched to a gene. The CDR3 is CASRIGDRGADTQYF. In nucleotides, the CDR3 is TGCGCCAGCCGTATCGGGGACAGGGGGGCAGATACGCAGTATTTT.

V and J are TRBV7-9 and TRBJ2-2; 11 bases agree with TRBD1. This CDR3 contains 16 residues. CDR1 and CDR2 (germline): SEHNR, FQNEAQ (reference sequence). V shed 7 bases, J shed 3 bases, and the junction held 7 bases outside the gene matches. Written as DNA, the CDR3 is TGTGCCAGCACCTCCGGGACAGGGGGGTACACCGGGGAGCTGTTTTTT. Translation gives CASTSGTGGYTGELFF.